Each of the 18 T cell receptor beta chains below was sequenced from the same sample in a study of patients and donors after allogeneic stem cell transplantation. MiXCR, run by TCRdb on the RT-PCR reads, gives a single entry per CDR3 protein. The sample records 780 or so distinct CDR3 sequences, 1.5% to 2.5% being singletons. Sequenced input: blood, either unsorted or a sorted T cell fraction (not recorded which). Source of these receptors: a human donor who was either an allogeneic HSCT recipient or a stem cell or donor lymphocyte infusion donor (not recorded which). It is not recorded whose cells these are; they may come from a transplant donor.

This clonotype is large by share. This chain joins TRBV6-2 or TRBV6-3 and TRBJ2-7; TRBD1 is a possible D gene (6 bases). V lost 8 bases to trimming and J lost 3 bases, with 11 bases between them. The CDR3 consists of 12 residues. The V gene's germline CDR1 is MNHEY and CDR2 SVGEGT. The DNA of the CDR3 is TGTGCCAGCGGCTACAGGGTCTACGAGCAGTACTTC. Encoded protein: CASGYRVYEQYF.

This clonotype is large by share. The J gene is TRBJ1-5, the V gene TRBV2; D gene ambiguous. The CDR3 consists of 14 residues. CDR1 and CDR2 from the germline V gene are SNHLY and FYNNEI. Trimming left V 4 bases short and J 7 bases short, with 14 bases between. The CDR3 is CASSAAGSSQPQHF. The CDR3 region has the DNA TGTGCCAGCAGTGCTGCAGGAAGTAGCCAGCCCCAGCATTTT.

Sample share makes this clonotype medium-sized. The rearrangement joins TRBV12-3 or TRBV12-4 to TRBJ2-3; D is undetermined. Trimming stripped 5 bases from V and 2 bases from J, with 11 bases between. The CDR3 consists of 14 residues. The CDR3 nucleotides are TGTGCCAGCAGTCCGACCTACTTCACAGATACGCAGTATTTT. It codes for CASSPTYFTDTQYF.

Judged by abundance, this clonotype is medium-sized. V and J are TRBV5-6 and TRBJ2-7, with 7 bases identical to TRBD1. The CDR3 has 15 residues. V lost 1 base, J lost 0 bases, and 4 bases stayed unmatched. The germline gives CDR1 SGHDT, CDR2 YYEEEE. The CDR3 coding sequence is TGTGCCAGCAGCTTGAGGCCAGGGGGCTCCTACGAGCAGTACTTC. Translating it yields CASSLRPGGSYEQYF.

Sample share makes this clonotype medium-sized. The chain is built from TRBV4-1 and TRBJ1-3; 10 positions agree with TRBD1. The trim removed 4 bases at V and 5 bases at J, leaving 11 bases unmatched. Per germline, CDR1 MGHRA and CDR2 YSYEKL. This CDR3 is 17 amino acids long. DNA for the CDR3: TGCGCCAGCAGCCCCGACAGGGGGCCTCATCGAAGAAACACCATATATTTT. Amino acids: CASSPDRGPHRRNTIYF.

By sample fraction, this clonotype is large. The rearrangement uses TRBV5-4 and TRBJ1-3; 9 bases agree with TRBD1. The V gene end was trimmed by 4 bases and the J gene end by 2 bases; junction bases not matched to a gene: 1. CDR3 size: 14 residues. Germline assignment: CDR1 SGHNT and CDR2 YYREEE (reference sequence). The CDR3 spells CASSRDRAGNTIYF. The DNA of the CDR3 is TGTGCCAGCAGCAGGGACAGGGCTGGAAACACCATATATTTT.

This clonotype qualifies as medium-sized. The rearrangement uses TRBV7-8 and TRBJ2-3; D not certain. Germline loops: CDR1 SGHVS, CDR2 FQNEAQ. The CDR3 length is 13 residues. The ends were cut back, 2 bases at V and 2 bases at J, with 5 bases in the middle. CDR3: CASSLPTTDTQYF. In DNA form, the CDR3 reads TGTGCCAGCAGCTTACCTACCACAGATACGCAGTATTTT.

This clonotype was observed a handful of times. This chain uses TRBV7-9 with TRBJ2-1, with 9 bases that match TRBD2. The trim removed 4 bases at V and 15 bases at J, leaving 10 bases unmatched. The V gene's germline CDR1 is SEHNR and CDR2 FQNEAQ (reference sequence). This CDR3 has 13 residues. The CDR3 here is CASSWERGEDPFF. The CDR3 region has the DNA TGTGCCAGCAGCTGGGAGCGGGGGGAGGATCCGTTCTTC.

This clonotype is medium-sized in the sample. The chain joins TRBV7-3 to TRBJ1-3; possible D gene TRBD1, 5 bases. V lost 5 bases and J 9 bases, leaving 8 bases between the germline ends. The germline gives CDR1 SGHTA, CDR2 FQGTGA. The CDR3 is made up of 11 amino acids. In DNA form, the CDR3 reads TGTGCCAGCAGCGCGGGGGGCACCATATATTTT. Amino acids: CASSAGGTIYF.

This clonotype is labeled medium-sized. The chain carries TRBV19 and TRBJ2-3, with D unclear. The germline gives CDR1 LNHDA, CDR2 SQIVND (reference sequence). With 6 bases removed from V and 0 bases from J, the gap between germline ends came to 7 bases. This CDR3 spans 13 amino acids. The CDR3 is CASRAWSTDTQYF. CDR3 DNA: TGTGCCAGTAGGGCCTGGAGCACAGATACGCAGTATTTT.

This clonotype is labeled as medium-sized (0.01 to 0.1%). This chain joins TRBV10-3 and TRBJ1-1; weak D call: TRBD1 (6 bases). CDR3 length: 12 residues. The germline V gene encodes CDR1 ENHRY and CDR2 SYGVKD. Trimming left V 10 bases short and J 1 base short, with 10 bases between. This chain's CDR3 is CASGTRNTEAFF. The CDR3 DNA is TGTGCCAGCGGGACAAGGAACACTGAAGCTTTCTTT.

This clonotype ranks as medium-sized. V gene TRBV2 combines with J gene TRBJ2-7; TRBD2 might be the D (6 bases). Germline values: CDR1 SNHLY, CDR2 FYNNEI. The V end was cut by 6 bases, the J end by 3 bases, with 18 bases between. The CDR3 contains 15 residues. CDR3 in amino acids: CASRANTGADYEQYF. The CDR3 bases are TGTGCCAGCAGGGCTAACACGGGAGCCGACTACGAGCAGTACTTC.

This clonotype is labeled as hyperexpanded. The chain is built from TRBV7-2 and TRBJ2-2; unclear D gene. Trimming left V 3 bases short and J 8 bases short, with 7 bases between. Germline loops: CDR1 SGHTA, CDR2 FQGNSA. The CDR3 spans 12 residues. As DNA, the CDR3 is TGTGCCAGCAGCTTTTCGATGGGGGAGCTGTTTTTT. Translated: CASSFSMGELFF.

By share of the sample, this clonotype is medium-sized. The V and J genes are TRBV4-3 and TRBJ2-4; the D gene is possibly TRBD2 (7 bases). CDR1 LGHNA and CDR2 YSLEER come from the germline V gene. V lost 1 base and J lost 0, with 13 bases in between. CDR3 length equals 17 residues. CDR3 region: CASSQGGGSVAKNIQYF. The DNA of the CDR3 is TGCGCCAGCAGCCAAGGGGGGGGCTCCGTAGCCAAAAACATTCAGTACTTC.

By share of the sample, this clonotype is medium-sized. The CDR3 region is CATSARYEQYF. CDR3 bases: TGTGCCACCTCCGCACGCTACGAGCAGTACTTC. The chain joins TRBV19 to TRBJ2-7; D is unclear. The V end lost 10 bases, the J end lost 3 bases, and 10 bases lay between the germline ends. From germline, CDR1 is LNHDA and CDR2 SQIVND (reference sequence). The CDR3 consists of 11 residues.

In this sample, this clonotype is medium-sized (0.01 to 0.1%). V gene TRBV7-6 combines with J gene TRBJ2-5, with 7 bases fitting TRBD1. Germline CDR1 reads SGHVS; CDR2 reads FNYEAQ. Trimming cost V 4 bases and J 3 bases; bases outside gene matches: 11. This CDR3 has 16 amino acids. CDR3: CASSSLPVGQEETQYF. CDR3 DNA: TGTGCCAGCAGCTCCCTCCCGGTAGGACAGGAAGAGACCCAGTACTTC. Based on the CDR3 plus reference TRBV7-6 and TRBJ2-5, the full variable domain is GAGVSQSPRYKVTKRGQDVALRCDPISGHVSLYWYRQALGQGPEFLTYFNYEAQQDKSGLPNDRFSAERPEGSISTLTIQRTEQRDSAMYRCASSSLPVGQEETQYFGPGTRLLVL.

This clonotype is categorized as medium-sized. This chain links TRBV18 with TRBJ2-1, with 9 bases aligning to TRBD1. Germline-derived CDR1 and CDR2 are KGHSH and LQKENI. The CDR3 totals 15 residues. V lost 2 bases and J lost 3; bases outside the gene matches: 2. The CDR3 DNA follows: TGTGCCAGCTCACCAGGGACAGGGAACTACAATGAGCAGTTCTTC. Its translation: CASSPGTGNYNEQFF.

This clonotype was seen only a few times. The J gene is TRBJ2-3, the V gene TRBV5-4, with 10 bases fitting TRBD2. V shed 4 bases and J 2 bases; nucleotides not matched to a gene: 10. CDR1 and CDR2 from the germline V gene are SGHNT and YYREEE (reference sequence). This CDR3 spans 17 amino acids. CDR3 DNA sequence: TGTGCCAGCAGCCGACGGGGACTAGCGAGGACCACAGATACGCAGTATTTT. Encoded protein: CASSRRGLARTTDTQYF.